Shown below are 9 T cell receptor beta chains from a single sample sequenced in a study of response to subunit inactivated influenza vaccine. Each CDR3 protein is one row after TCRdb ran MiXCR on the RT-PCR reads. The sample carries 650,000 or so distinct CDR3 sequences, 12% to 15% recorded once. Specimen: PBMCs from blood, collected less than 15 days before vaccination. All receptors come from a man aged 45-65 years who received an inactivated influenza vaccine.

This clonotype showed up just a few times. This chain uses TRBV7-9 with TRBJ1-6; D uncertain. CDR3 length equals 13 residues. V was pared by 5 bases and J by 8 bases, with 10 bases between. From germline, CDR1 is SEHNR and CDR2 FQNEAQ (reference sequence). CDR3 loop: CASSPKRDSPLHF. The DNA for the CDR3 is TGTGCCAGCAGCCCGAAAAGGGATTCACCCCTCCACTTT.

This clonotype showed up just a few times. The CDR3 nucleotides are TGCGCCAGCAGCCCGAGGCTGCCCACTAGCGGGCTAATCTACGAGCAGTACTTC. Protein sequence: CASSPRLPTSGLIYEQYF. The rearrangement uses TRBV4-3 and TRBJ2-7; 9 bases are a match to TRBD2. V shed 4 bases, J shed 3 bases, and the junction held 16 bases outside the gene matches. The CDR3 has 18 residues. Germline V gene lookup returns CDR1 LGHNA and CDR2 YSLEER.

The rearrangement uses TRBV20-1 and TRBJ2-7; D possibly corresponds to TRBD1 (6 bases). This CDR3 comprises 14 residues. Trimming left V 2 bases short and J 3 bases short, with 14 bases between. CDR1 is DFQATT, CDR2 SNEGSKA, per germline (reference sequence). The CDR3 sequence is CSARMWDIVYEQYF. As DNA, the CDR3 is TGCAGTGCTAGAATGTGGGACATCGTCTACGAGCAGTACTTC.

This clonotype occurred a few times. The chain joins TRBV10-2 to TRBJ2-7; 9 bases match TRBD1. Trimming at V came to 6 bases and at J to 3 bases, leaving 3 bases not matched to a gene. CDR1 is WSHSY, CDR2 SAAADI, per germline. The CDR3 loop spans 13 amino acids. The DNA for the CDR3 is TGCGCCAGCAGCCGACAGGGGGACTACGAGCAGTACTTC. It is translated as CASSRQGDYEQYF.

V is TRBV4-3 and J is TRBJ2-7, with a possible D match to TRBD1 (5 bases). The assigned J gene may be wrong: the sequence end matches TRBJ2-1 better. CDR1 is LGHNA, CDR2 YSLEER, per germline. This CDR3 is 12 amino acids long. CDR3 in DNA: TGCGCCAGAGGACAAACCTCCTACGAGCAGTTCTTC. It translates to CARGQTSYEQFF.

The V gene is TRBV6-2 or TRBV6-3, the J gene TRBJ1-2; no clear D gene. The germline V gene has CDR1 MNHEY and CDR2 SVGEGT. The CDR3 spans 15 residues. V was clipped by 2 bases and J by 4 bases, with 14 bases between them. The CDR3 nucleotides are TGTGCCAGCAGTTACAAGGGCAGACGAGTCTATGGCTACACCTTC. As protein: CASSYKGRRVYGYTF.

The rearrangement uses TRBV24-1 and TRBJ2-3, with a possible D match to TRBD2 (5 bases). CDR3 size: 17 residues. V was pared by 0 bases and J by 0 bases, with 12 bases between. Germline V gene data show CDR1 as KGHDR and CDR2 as SFDVKD. The CDR3 nucleotides read TGTGCCACCAGTGATTTGCGTGGGAGCTCTAGCACAGATACGCAGTATTTT. It codes for CATSDLRGSSSTDTQYF.

This clonotype was detected a few times. The chain employs TRBV14 and TRBJ1-6; the match to TRBD1 covers 7 bases. Germline trimming cut 3 bases from V and 5 bases from J; bases unmatched to any gene: 7. The CDR3 length is 16 residues. Germline V gene sequence: CDR1 SGHDN, CDR2 FVKESK. The CDR3 here is CASSHRRDRNNSPLHF. The CDR3 DNA reads TGTGCCAGCAGCCATCGGAGGGACAGAAATAATTCACCCCTCCACTTT.

This clonotype came up a few times. This chain links TRBV7-2 with TRBJ2-5, with 8 bases matching TRBD1. This CDR3 spans 15 amino acids. Germline values: CDR1 SGHTA, CDR2 FQGNSA. J gave up 4 bases and V 2 bases, and 6 bases lay outside the gene matches. DNA of the CDR3: TGTGCCAGCAGCTTATGGGACAGGAATTTAGAGACCCAGTACTTC. This sequence encodes CASSLWDRNLETQYF.